Below are 25 T cell receptor beta chains sequenced from a single sample in a study of T cells in Graves' hyperthyroidism and ophthalmopathy. TCR beta CDR3 regions were amplified from RNA. The TCR CDR3 was amplified in a first-round RT-PCR using the HTBI primer set. TCRdb redid the calling of the multiplex PCR reads with MiXCR, one entry per CDR3 protein. The sample includes about 400,000 distinct CDR3 sequences, 15% of them seen just once. Specimen: blood. The receptor source for this set is a woman in her fifties or sixties with Graves' ophthalmopathy.

V usage is TRBV24-1 and J usage is TRBJ2-3; 9 nucleotides align to TRBD2. The CDR3 loop spans 14 amino acids. CDR1 and CDR2 from the germline V gene are KGHDR and SFDVKD. V dropped 7 bases and J dropped 4; count of bases not matched to a gene: 5. CDR3 in DNA: TGTGCCACCAGCGCGGGACTAGCCTCAGATACGCAGTATTTT. Translated: CATSAGLASDTQYF.

At least ten counts were recorded for this clonotype. V usage is TRBV20-1 and J usage is TRBJ2-7, with D unresolved. V lost 3 bases and J lost 0, with 12 bases in between. This CDR3 has 14 residues. Germline V gene data show CDR1 as DFQATT and CDR2 as SNEGSKA (reference sequence). CDR3 in DNA: TGCAGTGCTAGCGACTTACCCCACTCCTACGAGCAGTACTTC. It is translated as CSASDLPHSYEQYF.

This clonotype has a count of ten or more. The J gene is TRBJ1-5, the V gene TRBV5-6; TRBD1 agrees at 9 bases. CDR1 and CDR2 (germline): SGHDT, YYEEEE. The CDR3 is 14 residues long. J was trimmed by 4 bases and V by 4 bases; bases with no gene match: 3. In DNA form, the CDR3 reads TGTGCCAGCAGCATGGGGACAGGGAATCAGCCCCAGCATTTT. Amino acids: CASSMGTGNQPQHF. Together with reference TRBV5-6 and TRBJ1-5, the CDR3 gives the full variable domain: DAGVTQSPTHLIKTRGQQVTLRCSPKSGHDTVSWYQQALGQGPQFIFQYYEEEERQRGNFPDRFSGHQFPNYSSELNVNALLLGDSALYLCASSMGTGNQPQHFGDGTRLSIL.

On this clonotype itself: A single base separates this from a much larger clone, so it may be a read error. This chain connects TRBV6-2 or TRBV6-3 to TRBJ2-7, with D uncertain. V dropped 4 bases and J dropped 8 bases, with 15 bases sitting between them. The CDR3 contains 13 residues. Germline V lookup: CDR1 MNHEY, CDR2 SVGEGT. CDR3 sequence reads: CASSLIPGNKQYF. The CDR3 nucleotides are TGTGCCAGCAGTTTAATCCCCGGAAACAAGCAGTACTTC.

This clonotype appeared many times. The chain joins TRBV29-1 to TRBJ1-4, with D possibly being TRBD1 (5 bases). The CDR3 consists of 13 residues. Trimming left V 6 bases short and J 4 bases short, with 12 bases between. CDR1 is SQVTM and CDR2 is ANQGSEA in the germline V gene. CDR3 region: CSVRRGSNEKLFF. In nucleotides, the CDR3 is TGCAGCGTCCGGCGGGGCAGTAATGAAAAACTGTTTTTT. Using reference TRBV29-1 and TRBJ1-4 for the parts outside the CDR3, the full variable domain is SAVISQKPSRDICQRGTSLTIQCQVDSQVTMMFWYRQQPGQSLTLIATANQGSEATYESGFVIDKFPISRPNLTFSTLTVSNMSPEDSSIYLCSVRRGSNEKLFFGSGTQLSVL.

This clonotype has only a few counts. The chain recombines TRBV6-2 or TRBV6-3 with TRBJ2-7; perhaps TRBD1 as D (5 bases). Between the trimmed V and J ends, which lost 0 bases and 0 bases, there was a span of 9 bases. The germline CDR1 and CDR2 sequences are MNHEY and SVGEGT. The CDR3 is made up of 15 amino acids. The CDR3 spells CASSYSLDSSYEQYF. CDR3 nucleotides: TGTGCCAGCAGTTACTCGCTCGACAGCTCCTACGAGCAGTACTTC.

The V call is TRBV9, the J call TRBJ2-6; no firm D call. V dropped 3 bases and J dropped 1 base, with 8 bases sitting between them. CDR3 length: 15 amino acids. CDR1 and CDR2 from the germline V gene are SGDLS and YYNGEE. In nucleotides, the CDR3 is TGTGCCAGCAGCGCTGGAGATTCTGGGGCCAACGTCCTGACTTTC. Residues: CASSAGDSGANVLTF. Filled out from reference TRBV9 and TRBJ2-6, the complete variable domain reads DSGVTQTPKHLITATGQRVTLRCSPRSGDLSVYWYQQSLDQGLQFLIQYYNGEERAKGNILERFSAQQFPDLHSELNLSSLELGDSALYFCASSAGDSGANVLTFGAGSRLTVL.

Regarding this clonotype: This may come from a read error, since a much larger clone is one base off. The genes are TRBV12-3 or TRBV12-4 and TRBJ2-5, with D possibly being TRBD2 (5 bases). This CDR3 comprises 15 residues. Trimming shortened V by 2 bases and J by 1 base, and 11 bases separated the two germline ends. DNA of the CDR3: TGTGCCAGCAGTTTACAGCGGAGGATCCAAGAGACCCAGTACTTC. Protein sequence: CASSLQRRIQETQYF.

This clonotype was recorded at least ten times. The rearrangement links TRBV4-1 to TRBJ2-7; 7 positions match TRBD1. CDR1 MGHRA and CDR2 YSYEKL come from the germline V gene. The length of the CDR3 is 15 residues. Trimming took 4 bases from V and 3 from J; bases not matched to a gene: 9. The CDR3 loop reads CASSLRQGTHYEQYF. The CDR3 nucleotides are TGCGCCAGCAGCCTGAGACAGGGAACCCACTACGAGCAGTACTTC.

In this sample, this clonotype turned up a few times. Here the CDR3 reads CASSPGRASEETQYF. CDR3 DNA sequence: TGTGCCAGCAGTCCCGGGAGGGCCTCGGAAGAGACCCAGTACTTC. V and J are TRBV6-1 and TRBJ2-5; TRBD2 matches at 8 bases. This CDR3 is 15 amino acids long. Germline CDR1 MNHNS, CDR2 SASEGT. The J segment lost 3 bases and the V segment lost 5 bases, leaving 8 bases of the junction unmatched.

This clonotype has at least ten counts. This chain uses TRBV11-2 with TRBJ2-3, with unresolved D. Germline CDR1 and CDR2: SGHAT and FQNNGV. The CDR3 has 14 amino acids. Trimming pared 7 bases from V and 3 bases from J, leaving 14 bases between. In DNA form, the CDR3 reads TGTGCCAGCAAGCTTAATGGGCAGACAGATACGCAGTATTTT. It codes for CASKLNGQTDTQYF. Using reference TRBV11-2 and TRBJ2-3 for the parts outside the CDR3, the full variable domain is EAGVAQSPRYKIIEKRQSVAFWCNPISGHATLYWYQQILGQGPKLLIQFQNNGVVDDSQLPKDRFSAERLKGVDSTLKIQPAKLEDSAVYLCASKLNGQTDTQYFGPGTRLTVL.

Only one count was recorded for this clonotype. This rearrangement joins TRBV5-1 to TRBJ2-1; TRBD2 matches at 9 bases. In germline, CDR1 is SGHRS, CDR2 YFSETQ. The CDR3 sequence is 16 residues long. Trimming cost V 1 base and J 7 bases; bases outside gene matches: 9. The CDR3 reads CASSLNPTSGRNEQFF. DNA for the CDR3: TGCGCCAGCAGCTTGAACCCGACTAGCGGCCGGAATGAGCAGTTCTTC.

This clonotype was counted many times. J is TRBJ2-1 and V is TRBV5-1; no clear D gene. Looked up from germline, CDR1 is SGHRS and CDR2 is YFSETQ. V lost 1 base and J lost 4, with 12 bases in between. There are 15 residues in the CDR3. Here the CDR3 reads CASSLTGALYNEQFF. The CDR3 nucleotides read TGCGCCAGCAGCTTGACTGGAGCCTTGTACAATGAGCAGTTCTTC.

At least ten counts were recorded for this clonotype. The chain is built from TRBV3-1 and TRBJ2-5; perhaps D is TRBD1 or TRBD2 (5 bases each). V lost 3 bases to trimming and J lost 2 bases, with 16 bases between them. The CDR3 length is 16 residues. Germline-derived CDR1 and CDR2 are LGHDT and YNNKEL (reference sequence). The CDR3 region is CASSHGTSLRQETQYF. The CDR3 DNA is TGTGCCAGCAGCCATGGGACCTCACTACGGCAAGAGACCCAGTACTTC.

This clonotype was recorded many times. This rearrangement joins TRBV5-1 to TRBJ2-1, with TRBD1 identical over 7 bases. The V segment lost 2 bases and the J segment 9 bases; nucleotides outside the gene matches: 8. This CDR3 is 14 amino acids long. Germline V gene lookup returns CDR1 SGHRS and CDR2 YFSETQ. This CDR3 reads CASSLTQGLVEQFF. CDR3 DNA sequence: TGCGCCAGCAGCTTAACACAGGGGTTGGTTGAGCAGTTCTTC.

This clonotype occurred many times. The chain has TRBV3-1 and TRBJ2-7; 9 nucleotides match TRBD2. The CDR3 length is 15 residues. Per the germline V gene, CDR1 is LGHDT and CDR2 is YNNKEL (reference sequence). V was pared by 2 bases and J by 4 bases, with 6 bases of the junction left unmatched. CDR3 in amino acids: CASSQQPLAGYEQYF. The CDR3 DNA reads as TGTGCCAGCAGCCAACAACCTCTAGCGGGGTACGAGCAGTACTTC.

The CDR3 protein is CASSFIQGPYEQYF. CDR3 bases: TGTGCCAGCAGTTTTATCCAGGGTCCCTACGAGCAGTACTTC. The chain links TRBV27 to TRBJ2-7, with TRBD1 as a possible D gene (5 bases). The V and J ends lost 3 bases and 2 bases respectively, with 11 bases between them. Germline CDR1 and CDR2: MNHEY and SMNVEV (reference sequence). CDR3 length equals 14 residues.

In this sample, this clonotype turned up a few times. The chain is built from TRBV28 and TRBJ2-1; D is perhaps TRBD2 (5 bases). Trimming stripped 3 bases from V and 5 bases from J, with 17 bases between. The CDR3 has 16 residues. From germline, CDR1 is MDHEN and CDR2 SYDVKM. CDR3 DNA sequence: TGTGCCAGCAGTTTTTACCAGCAGACTATCAACAATGAGCAGTTCTTC. Encoded protein: CASSFYQQTINNEQFF.

This clonotype was counted ten times or more. The rearrangement links TRBV20-1 to TRBJ1-1; D possibly corresponds to TRBD1 (6 bases). Germline V gene data show CDR1 as DFQATT and CDR2 as SNEGSKA (reference sequence). The CDR3 consists of 12 residues. V shed 2 bases and J shed 10 bases, with 14 bases lying between them. CDR3 sequence: CSARSGAGRAFF. CDR3 bases: TGCAGTGCTAGATCAGGGGCGGGGAGAGCTTTCTTT.

This chain uses TRBV7-9 with TRBJ2-3; 8 nucleotides match TRBD2. This CDR3 spans 18 amino acids. Germline V gene lookup returns CDR1 SEHNR and CDR2 FQNEAQ (reference sequence). The J segment lost 2 bases and the V segment lost 2 bases, leaving 12 bases of the junction unmatched. The CDR3 protein is CASSLPPDSGKDTDTQYF. The CDR3 DNA is TGTGCCAGCAGCTTACCCCCAGATAGCGGGAAAGACACAGATACGCAGTATTTT.

This clonotype was found many times. The chain employs TRBV11-3 and TRBJ2-1; D unresolved. Trimming removed 2 bases from V and 5 bases from J, with 10 bases in between. Per germline, CDR1 SGHNT and CDR2 YENEEA. This CDR3 has 14 amino acids. CDR3 region: CASSLRPRHNEQFF. The CDR3 region has the DNA TGTGCCAGCAGCTTACGTCCCCGGCACAATGAGCAGTTCTTC.

This chain links TRBV6-6 with TRBJ2-7; 11 bases fit TRBD1. J was trimmed by 6 bases and V by 2 bases; bases with no gene match: 12. Germline CDR1 and CDR2: MNHNY and SVGAGI (reference sequence). The CDR3 sequence is 17 residues long. CDR3 sequence: CASSYPNRGTGGSEQYF. CDR3 nucleotides: TGTGCCAGCAGTTACCCTAATAGGGGGACAGGGGGATCCGAGCAGTACTTC.

This rearrangement joins TRBV30 to TRBJ2-3; TRBD2 aligns across 13 bases. The junction had 4 bases not matched to a gene; V was cut back by 2 bases and J by 2 bases. CDR3 length equals 16 residues. The germline CDR1 and CDR2 sequences are GTSNPN and SVGIG (reference sequence). CDR3 nucleotides: TGTGCCTGGAGTCTGACTAGCGGGAGGTTCACAGATACGCAGTATTTT. The encoded protein is CAWSLTSGRFTDTQYF. Full variable domain (remainder filled in from reference TRBV30 and TRBJ2-3): SQTIHQWPATLVQPVGSPLSLECTVEGTSNPNLYWYRQAAGRGLQLLFYSVGIGQISSEVPQNLSASRPQDRQFILSSKKLLLSDSGFYLCAWSLTSGRFTDTQYFGPGTRLTVL.

This chain links TRBV5-1 with TRBJ1-3, with unresolved D. With 4 bases removed from V and 0 bases from J, the gap between germline ends came to 14 bases. The CDR3 contains 16 residues. Germline CDR1 reads SGHRS; CDR2 reads YFSETQ. The CDR3 loop reads CASSPGPPGSGNTIYF. CDR3 DNA sequence: TGCGCCAGCAGCCCCGGGCCGCCGGGCTCTGGAAACACCATATATTTT.

On this clonotype: A much larger clone is a single base away; this may be a read error. The V call is TRBV7-9, the J call TRBJ2-3, with 11 bases aligning to TRBD2. Germline-derived CDR1 and CDR2 are SEHNR and FQNEAQ (reference sequence). The CDR3 totals 15 residues. V shed 5 bases, J shed 5 bases, and the junction held 6 bases outside the gene matches. The CDR3 nucleotides are TGTGCCAGCAGCCCGACTAGCGGGGTCATAGATACGCAGTATTTT. Translated: CASSPTSGVIDTQYF. Variable domain in full (rest from reference TRBV7-9 and TRBJ2-3): DTGVSQNPRHKITKRGQNVTFRCDPISEHNRLYWYRQTLGQGPEFLTYFQNEAQLEKSRLLSDRFSAERPKGSFSTLEIQRTEQGDSAMYLCASSPTSGVIDTQYFGPGTRLTVL.